The 3 T cell receptor beta chains in this list originate from one sample, sequenced in a study of T cell repertoires in cytomegalovirus infection (dated by TCRdb to the late 2010s). Sequencing instrument: Illumina HiSeq 1500. TCRdb trimmed the raw reads at Q25, called clones with MiXCR and kept productive beta chains. Here each entry gathers all rows of one CDR3 protein and keeps the most common genes and DNA. This sample holds around 450,000 distinct CDR3 sequences; roughly 31% were observed only once. Roughly an eighth of the sample comes from the top ten. The specimen was PBMCs. The receptors here all came from a human donor in good health (CMV status not recorded). Some clones in this sample may be carry-over from other donors' samples.

The gene calls are TRBV5-4 and TRBJ2-3; 8 nucleotides align to TRBD1. Unmatched junction bases numbered 6, after V lost 4 bases and J lost 2 bases. Germline CDR1 SGHNT, CDR2 YYREEE (reference sequence). The CDR3 has 15 residues. In DNA form, the CDR3 reads TGTGCCAGCAGCCATGACAGGGGCCTCACAGATACGCAGTATTTT. This gives the protein CASSHDRGLTDTQYF.

This rearrangement joins TRBV19 to TRBJ2-1; 8 bases are a match to TRBD1. The germline V gene has CDR1 LNHDA and CDR2 SQIVND (reference sequence). The CDR3 has 11 residues. With V trimmed by 3 bases and J by 12 bases, 1 base remained unmatched. The CDR3 sequence is CASSMGTGQFF. CDR3 nucleotide sequence: TGTGCCAGTAGTATGGGGACAGGGCAGTTCTTC.

V and J are TRBV6-1 and TRBJ1-5; TRBD1 agrees at 8 bases. V lost 4 bases and J lost 4; bases outside the gene matches: 9. Germline V gene lookup returns CDR1 MNHNS and CDR2 SASEGT. This CDR3 spans 16 amino acids. CDR3 sequence: CASSALDRAWNQPQHF. CDR3 nucleotide sequence: TGTGCCAGCAGTGCCCTGGACAGGGCTTGGAATCAGCCCCAGCATTTT.